This T cell receptor (beta chain) was identified during a study of blood T cell repertoires in COVID-19. Study details: Some COVID-19 samples were acute and others convalescent; all came from the United States, Italy and Spain.

V dropped 0 bases and J dropped 9 bases, with 12 bases sitting between them. The CDR3 is 15 residues long. Germline CDR1 and CDR2: MNHEY and SVGAGI. The protocol was immunoSEQ multiplex PCR, while the TCRdb copy is restricted to in-frame clones and leaves out a portion. This table holds some 90,000 clones, about 90% found once. The TCR was taken from a woman of 80 years or more with active or convalescent COVID-19. The sequenced material came from peripheral blood. This rearrangement joins TRBV6-5 to TRBJ1-6; D call uncertain. The CDR3 loop reads CASSYSRVIGSPLHF. CDR3 bases: TGTGCCAGCAGTTACTCACGGGTGATTGGTTCACCCCTCCACTTT.